This TCR beta chain stems from a study of CD8+CD57+ T cells in acquired aplastic anemia. Study context: Sorting CD4+ and CD8+ cells gave DNA averaging approximately 3 ug.

Genomic DNA constituted the template upon which TCR beta VDJ and CDR3 profiling was performed. TCRdb itself ran the reads through MiXCR, one entry per CDR3 protein. This table holds about 240,000 distinct CDR3 sequences, 45% to 50% found once. Regarding this clonotype: Since a much larger clone is just one base distant, this may be a read error.

The CDR3 length is 13 residues. J gave up 4 bases and V 7 bases, and 6 bases lay outside the gene matches. Germline V gene sequence: CDR1 SEHNR, CDR2 FQNEAQ (reference sequence). Patients picked for sequencing had shown CD8+CD57+ cell expansion detected by flow cytometry. Each patient had severe acquired aplastic anemia. Patients had not yet gotten any therapy when their blood was taken for sampling. Sequenced sample: sorted CD4+, CD8+, or CD8+CD57+ T cells (not recorded which) from PBMCs. The chain has TRBV7-9 and TRBJ1-2; TRBD1 matches 7 bases. The TCR comes from a human donor with aplastic anemia. The CDR3 region is CASTKGDSYGYTF. The DNA of the CDR3 is TGTGCCAGCACCAAAGGGGACAGCTATGGCTACACCTTC. Combining the CDR3 with reference TRBV7-9 and TRBJ1-2 gives the whole variable domain DTGVSQNPRHKITKRGQNVTFRCDPISEHNRLYWYRQTLGQGPEFLTYFQNEAQLEKSRLLSDRFSAERPKGSFSTLEIQRTEQGDSAMYLCASTKGDSYGYTFGSGTRLTVV.